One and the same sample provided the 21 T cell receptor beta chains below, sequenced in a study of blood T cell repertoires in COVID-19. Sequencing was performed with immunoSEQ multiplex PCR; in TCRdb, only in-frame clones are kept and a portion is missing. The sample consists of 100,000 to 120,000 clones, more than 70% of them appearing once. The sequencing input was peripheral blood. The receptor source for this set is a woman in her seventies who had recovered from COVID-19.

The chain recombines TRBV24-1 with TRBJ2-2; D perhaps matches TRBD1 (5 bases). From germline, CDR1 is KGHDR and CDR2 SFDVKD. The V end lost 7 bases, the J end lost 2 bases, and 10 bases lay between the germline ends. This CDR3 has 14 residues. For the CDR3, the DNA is TGTGCCACCAGCCCAACAGGTAACACCGGGGAGCTGTTTTTT. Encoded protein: CATSPTGNTGELFF.

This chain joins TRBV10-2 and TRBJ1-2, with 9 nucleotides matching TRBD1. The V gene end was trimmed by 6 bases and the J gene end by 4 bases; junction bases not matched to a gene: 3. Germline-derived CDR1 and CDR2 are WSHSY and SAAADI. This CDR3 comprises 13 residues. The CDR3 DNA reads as TGCGCCAGCAGGGACAGGGGCGGCTATGGCTACACCTTC. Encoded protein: CASRDRGGYGYTF.

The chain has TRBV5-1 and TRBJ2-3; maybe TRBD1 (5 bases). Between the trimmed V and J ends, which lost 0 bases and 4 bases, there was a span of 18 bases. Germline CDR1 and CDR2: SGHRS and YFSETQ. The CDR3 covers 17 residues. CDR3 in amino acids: CASSLEVKVQGADTQYF. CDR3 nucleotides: TGCGCCAGCAGCTTGGAGGTCAAGGTCCAGGGCGCAGATACGCAGTATTTT.

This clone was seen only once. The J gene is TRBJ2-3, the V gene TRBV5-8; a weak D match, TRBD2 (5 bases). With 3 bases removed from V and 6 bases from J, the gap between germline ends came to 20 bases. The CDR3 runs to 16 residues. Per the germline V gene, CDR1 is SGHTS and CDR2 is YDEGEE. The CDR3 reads CASSSLGVSKFDTQYF. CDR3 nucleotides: TGTGCCAGCAGCTCCCTCGGGGTCTCCAAGTTCGATACGCAGTATTTT.

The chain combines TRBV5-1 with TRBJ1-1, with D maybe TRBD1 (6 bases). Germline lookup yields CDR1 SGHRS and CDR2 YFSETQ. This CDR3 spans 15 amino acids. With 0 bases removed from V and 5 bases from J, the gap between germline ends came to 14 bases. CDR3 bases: TGCGCCAGCAGCTTGGCCCAGGGGCTGGAGACTGAAGCTTTCTTT. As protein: CASSLAQGLETEAFF.

The DNA of the CDR3 is TGTGCCAGCAGCCACCAGGGGCTCCAAGAGACCCAGTACTTC. Protein: CASSHQGLQETQYF. The V gene is TRBV28, the J gene TRBJ2-5; D may be TRBD1 (6 bases). CDR1 MDHEN and CDR2 SYDVKM come from the germline V gene. Trimming cost V 6 bases and J 1 base, with 12 bases left between them. The CDR3 covers 14 residues.

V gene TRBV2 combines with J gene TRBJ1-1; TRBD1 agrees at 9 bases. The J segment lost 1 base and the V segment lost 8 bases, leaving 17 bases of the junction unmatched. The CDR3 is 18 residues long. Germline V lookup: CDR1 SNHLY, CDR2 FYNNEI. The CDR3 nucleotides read TGTGCCAGCGGAATCTACAGGGGGCGAGGCCTCTGGAACACTGAAGCTTTCTTT. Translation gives CASGIYRGRGLWNTEAFF.

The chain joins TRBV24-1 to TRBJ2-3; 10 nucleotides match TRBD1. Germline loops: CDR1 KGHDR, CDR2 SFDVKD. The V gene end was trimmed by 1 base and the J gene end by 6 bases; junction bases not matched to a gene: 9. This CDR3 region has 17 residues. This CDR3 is CATSDFVTGGNVDTQYF. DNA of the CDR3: TGTGCCACCAGTGATTTCGTGACAGGGGGCAACGTGGATACGCAGTATTTT.

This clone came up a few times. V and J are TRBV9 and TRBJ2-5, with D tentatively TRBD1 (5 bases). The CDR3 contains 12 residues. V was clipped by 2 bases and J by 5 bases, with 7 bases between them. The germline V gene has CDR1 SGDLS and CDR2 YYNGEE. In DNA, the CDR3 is TGTGCCAGCAGCGTCGCAGGGGAGACCCAGTACTTC. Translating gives CASSVAGETQYF.

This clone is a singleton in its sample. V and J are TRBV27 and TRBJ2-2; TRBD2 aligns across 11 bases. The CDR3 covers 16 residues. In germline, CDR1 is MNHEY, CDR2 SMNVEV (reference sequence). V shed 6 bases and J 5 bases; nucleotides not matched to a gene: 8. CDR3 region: CASSILPSGRTGELFF. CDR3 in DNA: TGTGCCAGCAGCATTCTCCCTAGCGGGAGGACCGGGGAGCTGTTTTTT.

The CDR3 protein is CASSPARGGQFF. CDR3 in DNA: TGTGCCAGCAGCCCCGCCCGGGGAGGGCAGTTCTTC. The rearrangement links TRBV7-3 to TRBJ2-1, with D possibly matching TRBD2 (6 bases). The length of the CDR3 is 12 residues. Per germline, CDR1 SGHTA and CDR2 FQGTGA. With 5 bases removed from V and 12 bases from J, the gap between germline ends came to 14 bases.

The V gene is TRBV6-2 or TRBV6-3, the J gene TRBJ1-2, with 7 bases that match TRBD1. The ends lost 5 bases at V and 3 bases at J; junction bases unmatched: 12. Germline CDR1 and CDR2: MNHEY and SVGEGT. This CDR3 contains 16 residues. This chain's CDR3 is CASSTPGTQGDYGYTF. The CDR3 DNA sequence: TGTGCCAGCAGTACCCCCGGGACCCAGGGGGACTATGGCTACACCTTC.

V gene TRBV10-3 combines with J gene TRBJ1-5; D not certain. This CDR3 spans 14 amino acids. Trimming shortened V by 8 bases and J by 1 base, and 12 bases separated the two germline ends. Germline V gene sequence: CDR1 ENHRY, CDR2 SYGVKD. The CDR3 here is CAISRLGSNQPQHF. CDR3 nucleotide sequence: TGTGCCATCTCAAGACTCGGAAGCAATCAGCCCCAGCATTTT.

The CDR3 DNA is TGTGCCACCAGTGGTCCGGGGTCGGGTAATTTGTACGAGCAGTACTTC. Protein product: CATSGPGSGNLYEQYF. V is TRBV24-1 and J is TRBJ2-7; a possible D gene is TRBD2 (5 bases). The V end lost 5 bases, the J end lost 4 bases, and 20 bases lay between the germline ends. The CDR3 is made up of 16 amino acids. Per the germline V gene, CDR1 is KGHDR and CDR2 is SFDVKD.

CDR3 coding DNA: TGTGCCAGCAGATCCGACAGGGACAGAGCAGATACGCAGTATTTT. Its translation: CASRSDRDRADTQYF. J is TRBJ2-3 and V is TRBV6-5; 7 bases are shared with TRBD1. Trimming at V came to 6 bases and at J to 4 bases, leaving 10 bases not matched to a gene. Germline assignment: CDR1 MNHEY and CDR2 SVGAGI. The CDR3 extends over 15 amino acids.

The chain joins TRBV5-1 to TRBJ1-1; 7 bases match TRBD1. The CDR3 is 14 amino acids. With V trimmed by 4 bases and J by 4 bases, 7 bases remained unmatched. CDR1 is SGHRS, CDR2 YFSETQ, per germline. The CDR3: CASSRGTESTEAFF. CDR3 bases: TGCGCCAGCAGCAGGGGGACAGAATCCACTGAAGCTTTCTTT.

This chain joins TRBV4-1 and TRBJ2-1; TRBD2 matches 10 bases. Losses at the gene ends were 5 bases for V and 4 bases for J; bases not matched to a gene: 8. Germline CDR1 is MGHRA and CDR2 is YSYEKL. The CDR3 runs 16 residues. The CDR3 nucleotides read TGCGCCAGCAGCTTCTCCCCGACTAGCGGGTACAATGAGCAGTTCTTC. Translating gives CASSFSPTSGYNEQFF.

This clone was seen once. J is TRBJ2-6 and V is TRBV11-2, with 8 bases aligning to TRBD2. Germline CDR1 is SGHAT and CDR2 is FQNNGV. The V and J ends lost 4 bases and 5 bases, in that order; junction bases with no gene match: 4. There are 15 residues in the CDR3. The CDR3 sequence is CASSSRTSRANVLTF. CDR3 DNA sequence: TGTGCCAGCAGCTCCAGGACTAGCCGGGCCAACGTCCTGACTTTC.

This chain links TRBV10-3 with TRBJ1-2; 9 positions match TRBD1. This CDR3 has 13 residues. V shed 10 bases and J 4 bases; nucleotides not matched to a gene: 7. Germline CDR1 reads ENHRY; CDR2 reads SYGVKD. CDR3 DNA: TGTGCCACCCGGGACAGGGAACTCTATGGCTACACCTTC. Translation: CATRDRELYGYTF.

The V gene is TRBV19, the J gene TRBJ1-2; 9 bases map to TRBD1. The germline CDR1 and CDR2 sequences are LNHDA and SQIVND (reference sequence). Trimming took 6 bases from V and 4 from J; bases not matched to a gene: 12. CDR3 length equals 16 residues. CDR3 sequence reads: CASRKGRDRAIYGYTF. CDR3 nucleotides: TGTGCCAGTAGAAAAGGGAGGGACAGGGCTATCTATGGCTACACCTTC. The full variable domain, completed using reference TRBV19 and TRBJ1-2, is DGGITQSPKYLFRKEGQNVTLSCEQNLNHDAMYWYRQDPGQGLRLIYYSQIVNDFQKGDIAEGYSVSREKKESFPLTVTSAQKNPTAFYLCASRKGRDRAIYGYTFGSGTRLTVV.

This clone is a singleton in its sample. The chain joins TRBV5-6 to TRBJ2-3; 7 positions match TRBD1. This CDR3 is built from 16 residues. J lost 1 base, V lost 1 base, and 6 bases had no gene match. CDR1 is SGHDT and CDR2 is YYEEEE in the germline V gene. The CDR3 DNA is TGTGCCAGCAGCTTGCTAGGGGACAGTCGCACAGATACGCAGTATTTT. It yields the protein CASSLLGDSRTDTQYF.